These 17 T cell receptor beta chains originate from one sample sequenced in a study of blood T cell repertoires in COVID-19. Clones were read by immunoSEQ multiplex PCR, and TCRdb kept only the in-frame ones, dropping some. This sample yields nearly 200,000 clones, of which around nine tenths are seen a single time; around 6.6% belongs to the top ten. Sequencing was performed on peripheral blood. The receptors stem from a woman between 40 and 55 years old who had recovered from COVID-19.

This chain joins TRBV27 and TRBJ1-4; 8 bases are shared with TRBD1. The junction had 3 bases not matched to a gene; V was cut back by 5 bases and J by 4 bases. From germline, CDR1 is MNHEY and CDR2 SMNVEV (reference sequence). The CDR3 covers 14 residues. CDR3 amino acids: CASSRDRYNEKLFF. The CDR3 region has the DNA TGTGCCAGCAGTCGGGACAGGTATAATGAAAAACTGTTTTTT.

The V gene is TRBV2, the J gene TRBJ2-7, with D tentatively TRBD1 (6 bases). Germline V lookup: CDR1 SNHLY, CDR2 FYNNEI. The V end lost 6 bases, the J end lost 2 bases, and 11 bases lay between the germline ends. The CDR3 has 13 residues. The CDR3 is CASRIRDTYEQYF. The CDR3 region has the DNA TGTGCCAGCAGAATCCGGGACACCTACGAGCAGTACTTC.

CDR3 nucleotides: TGTGCCAGCCAGGGGGGATCCTACGAGCAGTACTTC. This gives the protein CASQGGSYEQYF. The chain has TRBV2 and TRBJ2-7, with D tentatively TRBD1 (7 bases). V lost 8 bases and J lost 1, with 9 bases in between. CDR1 is SNHLY and CDR2 is FYNNEI in the germline V gene. The CDR3 length is 12 residues.

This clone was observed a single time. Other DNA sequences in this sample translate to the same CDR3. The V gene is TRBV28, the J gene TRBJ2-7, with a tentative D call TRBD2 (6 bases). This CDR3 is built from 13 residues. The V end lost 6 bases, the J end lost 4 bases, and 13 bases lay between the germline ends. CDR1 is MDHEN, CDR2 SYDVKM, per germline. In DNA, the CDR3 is TGTGCCAGCAGCCCCCCGGGAGCTTACGAGCAGTACTTC. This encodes CASSPPGAYEQYF.

CDR3 coding DNA: TGTGCCAGCAGGGGGACTAGCGGGAGCAATGAGCAGTTCTTC. It yields the protein CASRGTSGSNEQFF. This chain connects TRBV2 to TRBJ2-1; 14 nucleotides agree with TRBD2. The CDR3 extends over 14 amino acids. V gave up 6 bases and J gave up 6 bases; unmatched junction bases: 1. Germline V gene data show CDR1 as SNHLY and CDR2 as FYNNEI.

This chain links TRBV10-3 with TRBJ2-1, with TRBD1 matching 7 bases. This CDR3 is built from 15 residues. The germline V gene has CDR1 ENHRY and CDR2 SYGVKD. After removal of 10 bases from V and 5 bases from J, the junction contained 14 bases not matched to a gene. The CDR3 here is CATYYGTAQHNEQFF. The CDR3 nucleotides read TGTGCCACATACTACGGGACAGCACAACACAATGAGCAGTTCTTC.

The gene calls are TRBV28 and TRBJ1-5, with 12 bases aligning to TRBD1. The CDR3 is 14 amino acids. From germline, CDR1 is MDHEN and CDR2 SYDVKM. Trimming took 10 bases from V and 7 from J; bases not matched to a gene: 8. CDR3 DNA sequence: TGTGCCACCGCCGGGACAGGGGGCTTCCAGCCCCAGCATTTT. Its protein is CATAGTGGFQPQHF.

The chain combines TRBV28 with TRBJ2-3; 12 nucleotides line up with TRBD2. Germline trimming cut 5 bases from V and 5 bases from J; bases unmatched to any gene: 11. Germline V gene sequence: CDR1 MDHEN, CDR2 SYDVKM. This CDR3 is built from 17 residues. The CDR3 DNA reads TGTGCCAGCAGTACTTCTAGCGGGAGGGTTTTTAGAGATACGCAGTATTTT. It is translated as CASSTSSGRVFRDTQYF.

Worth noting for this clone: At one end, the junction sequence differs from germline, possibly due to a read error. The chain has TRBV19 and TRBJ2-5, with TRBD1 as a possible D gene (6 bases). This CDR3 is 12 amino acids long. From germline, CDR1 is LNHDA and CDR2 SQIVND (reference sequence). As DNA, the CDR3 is TGCGCCAGTAAGGGGGATGGGGAGACCCAGTACTTC. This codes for CASKGDGETQYF.

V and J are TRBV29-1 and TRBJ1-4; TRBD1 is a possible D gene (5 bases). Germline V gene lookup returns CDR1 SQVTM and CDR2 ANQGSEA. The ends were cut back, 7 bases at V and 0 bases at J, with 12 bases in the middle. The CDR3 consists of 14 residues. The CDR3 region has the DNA TGCAGCGCCAAAGCAGGGTCAACTAATGAAAAACTGTTTTTT. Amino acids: CSAKAGSTNEKLFF.

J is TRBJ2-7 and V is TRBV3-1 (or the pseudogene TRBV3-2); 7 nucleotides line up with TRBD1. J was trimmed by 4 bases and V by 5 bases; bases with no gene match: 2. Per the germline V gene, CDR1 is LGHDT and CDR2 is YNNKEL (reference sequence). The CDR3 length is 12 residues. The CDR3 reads CASSDRAYEQYF. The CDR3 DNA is TGTGCCAGCAGCGACAGGGCGTACGAGCAGTACTTC.

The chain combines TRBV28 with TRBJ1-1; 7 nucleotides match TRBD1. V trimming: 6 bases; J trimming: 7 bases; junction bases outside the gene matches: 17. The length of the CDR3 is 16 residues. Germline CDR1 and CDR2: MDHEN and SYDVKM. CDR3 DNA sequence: TGTGCCAGCAGGGCTTCCTTCGGACAGGCGGGTGGTGAAGCTTTCTTT. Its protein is CASRASFGQAGGEAFF.

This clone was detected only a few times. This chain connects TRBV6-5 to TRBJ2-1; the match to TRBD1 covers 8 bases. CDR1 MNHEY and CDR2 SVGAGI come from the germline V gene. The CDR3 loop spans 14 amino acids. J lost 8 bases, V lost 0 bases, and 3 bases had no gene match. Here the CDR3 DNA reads TGTGCCAGCAGTTACTCCGGACAGGGCTATGAGCAGTTCTTC. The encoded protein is CASSYSGQGYEQFF.

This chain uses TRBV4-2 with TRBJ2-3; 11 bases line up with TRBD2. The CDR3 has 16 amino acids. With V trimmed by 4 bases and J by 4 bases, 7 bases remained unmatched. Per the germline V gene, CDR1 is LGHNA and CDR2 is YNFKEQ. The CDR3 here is CASSRQLAGDSDTQYF. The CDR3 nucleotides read TGTGCCAGCAGCCGCCAACTAGCGGGAGACTCAGATACGCAGTATTTT.

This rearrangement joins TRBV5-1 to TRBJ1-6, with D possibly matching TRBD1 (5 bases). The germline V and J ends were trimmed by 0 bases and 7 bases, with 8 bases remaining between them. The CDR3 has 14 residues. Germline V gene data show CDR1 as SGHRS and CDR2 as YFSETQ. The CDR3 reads CASSLAGGNSPLHF. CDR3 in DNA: TGCGCCAGCAGCTTGGCCGGGGGAAATTCACCCCTCCACTTT.

As DNA, the CDR3 is TGTGCCAGCAGCTTGTTGACGGGAGGGCGGTCCTACGAGCAGTACTTC. It specifies CASSLLTGGRSYEQYF. V and J are TRBV5-8 and TRBJ2-7, with 8 bases matching TRBD2. The CDR3 totals 16 residues. Germline V gene lookup returns CDR1 SGHTS and CDR2 YDEGEE. With 1 base clipped from V and 1 base from J, the junction kept 7 bases outside the gene matches. Drawing the rest from reference TRBV5-8 and TRBJ2-7, the complete variable domain is EAGVTQSPTHLIKTRGQQATLRCSPISGHTSVYWYQQALGLGLQFLLWYDEGEERNRGNFPPRFSGRQFPNYSSELNVNALELEDSALYLCASSLLTGGRSYEQYFGPGTRLTVT.

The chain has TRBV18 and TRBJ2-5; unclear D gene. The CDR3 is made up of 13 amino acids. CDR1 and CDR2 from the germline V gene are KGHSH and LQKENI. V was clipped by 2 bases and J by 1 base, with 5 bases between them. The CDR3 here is CASSPASQETQYF. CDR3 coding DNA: TGTGCCAGCTCACCAGCGAGCCAAGAGACCCAGTACTTC. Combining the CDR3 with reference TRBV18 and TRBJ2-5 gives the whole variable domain NAGVMQNPRHLVRRRGQEARLRCSPMKGHSHVYWYRQLPEEGLKFMVYLQKENIIDESGMPKERFSAEFPKEGPSILRIQQVVRGDSAAYFCASSPASQETQYFGPGTRLLVL.